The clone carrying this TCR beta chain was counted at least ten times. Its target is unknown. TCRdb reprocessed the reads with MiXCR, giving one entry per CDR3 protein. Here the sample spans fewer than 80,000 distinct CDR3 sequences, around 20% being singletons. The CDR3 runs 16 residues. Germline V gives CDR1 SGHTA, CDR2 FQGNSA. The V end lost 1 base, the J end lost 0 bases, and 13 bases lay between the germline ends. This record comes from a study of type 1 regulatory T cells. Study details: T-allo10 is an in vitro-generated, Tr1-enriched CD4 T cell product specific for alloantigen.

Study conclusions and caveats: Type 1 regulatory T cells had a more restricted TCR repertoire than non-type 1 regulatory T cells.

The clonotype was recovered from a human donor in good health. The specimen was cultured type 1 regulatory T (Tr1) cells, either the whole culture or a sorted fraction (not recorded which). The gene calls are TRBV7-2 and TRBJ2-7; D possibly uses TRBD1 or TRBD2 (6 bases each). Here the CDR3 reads CASSLVGGRSSYEQYF. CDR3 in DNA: TGTGCCAGCAGCTTAGTTGGGGGGCGCAGCTCCTACGAGCAGTACTTC.